The 26 T cell receptor beta chains presented below share a single source sample, sequenced in a study of CD8 T cells in Susac syndrome. When the RNA was reverse transcribed, random hexamers were used with an input of about 0.5 to 1 ug. TCRdb redid the calling of the immunoSEQ multiplex PCR reads with MiXCR, one entry per CDR3 protein. The sample has under 550,000 distinct CDR3 sequences; approximately 85% are singletons. The sample comprised CD8+ T cells from PBMCs. All receptors come from a human donor with multiple sclerosis.

The V gene is TRBV10-3, the J gene TRBJ2-7; either TRBD1 or TRBD2 may supply D (5 bases each). The CDR3 has 20 amino acids. The germline CDR1 and CDR2 sequences are ENHRY and SYGVKD. Trimming took 0 bases from V and 3 from J, leaving 27 bases between them. CDR3 region: CAISESRVWSRGVTFYEQYF. The CDR3 DNA follows: TGTGCCATCAGTGAGTCTCGGGTTTGGTCTCGGGGCGTCACCTTCTACGAGCAGTACTTC.

The chain carries TRBV20-1 and TRBJ2-1; 12 bases are shared with TRBD2. V trimming: 0 bases; J trimming: 4 bases; junction bases outside the gene matches: 1. The CDR3 contains 15 residues. From germline, CDR1 is DFQATT and CDR2 SNEGSKA (reference sequence). CDR3 in DNA: TGCAGTGCTAGAGACCTAGCGGGAGGGTACAATGAGCAGTTCTTC. Translation: CSARDLAGGYNEQFF.

The chain uses TRBV14 and TRBJ2-3, with D uncertain. The V gene lost 0 bases and the J gene lost 1 base, with 11 bases spanning the gap. In germline, CDR1 is SGHDN, CDR2 FVKESK. This CDR3 region has 16 residues. CDR3 sequence reads: CASSQDRVGGTDTQYF. Here the CDR3 DNA reads TGTGCCAGCAGCCAAGATAGAGTTGGGGGCACAGATACGCAGTATTTT.

The CDR3 bases are TGCAGCGCTGGATACTTTGGAGAGACCCAGTACTTC. Translating it yields CSAGYFGETQYF. This chain uses TRBV29-1 with TRBJ2-5; D is undetermined. Germline V gene lookup returns CDR1 SQVTM and CDR2 ANQGSEA. The CDR3 is 12 residues long. Trimming cost V 7 bases and J 4 bases, with 13 bases left between them.

The CDR3 DNA follows: TGTGCCAGCAGTGAGCCGGCCTACTATGGCTACACCTTC. Protein sequence: CASSEPAYYGYTF. The V and J genes are TRBV2 and TRBJ1-2; no definite D call. Between the trimmed V and J ends, which lost 3 bases and 3 bases, there was a span of 8 bases. The CDR3 covers 13 residues. Germline CDR1 SNHLY, CDR2 FYNNEI.

The chain employs TRBV6-5 and TRBJ1-5; TRBD1 aligns across 8 bases. This CDR3 contains 14 residues. V was clipped by 5 bases and J by 9 bases; unmatched bases: 9. Germline assignment: CDR1 MNHEY and CDR2 SVGAGI. The CDR3 sequence is CASSGQGFSRPQHF. The CDR3 DNA sequence: TGTGCCAGCAGTGGACAGGGCTTTAGTCGGCCCCAGCATTTT.

The chain employs TRBV3-1 and TRBJ1-4, with D tentatively TRBD1 (5 bases). In germline, CDR1 is LGHDT, CDR2 YNNKEL (reference sequence). CDR3 length: 15 residues. V dropped 3 bases and J dropped 2 bases, with 10 bases sitting between them. The CDR3 coding sequence is TGTGCCAGCAGCCATATATCAGGGACTAATGAAAAACTGTTTTTT. Protein product: CASSHISGTNEKLFF.

This clonotype was seen just once. The V and J genes are TRBV19 and TRBJ1-1; 9 positions agree with TRBD1. V was pared by 9 bases and J by 3 bases, with 8 bases of the junction left unmatched. Germline V gene sequence: CDR1 LNHDA, CDR2 SQIVND (reference sequence). The CDR3 totals 14 residues. CDR3 DNA: TGTGCCAGCTCAAACAGGGGGCTTCACACTGAAGCTTTCTTT. It is translated as CASSNRGLHTEAFF.

The rearrangement uses TRBV11-2 and TRBJ1-1, with D maybe TRBD1 (6 bases). Germline assignment: CDR1 SGHAT and CDR2 FQNNGV. This CDR3 has 13 amino acids. Trimming removed 3 bases from V and 5 bases from J, with 10 bases in between. In nucleotides, the CDR3 is TGTGCCAGCAGCTTGCCGAGGGGGACTGAAGCTTTCTTT. It is translated as CASSLPRGTEAFF.

The J gene is TRBJ1-1, the V gene TRBV12-3 or TRBV12-4, with TRBD1 identical over 8 bases. The trim removed 6 bases at V and 10 bases at J, leaving 13 bases unmatched. The CDR3 has 14 amino acids. Here the CDR3 DNA reads TGTGCCAGCAGCCTCGGACAGGGCGGAGGCCGAGCTTTCTTT. This translates into CASSLGQGGGRAFF.

The J gene is TRBJ2-5, the V gene TRBV4-2; tentative D call: TRBD2 (7 bases). From germline, CDR1 is LGHNA and CDR2 YNFKEQ. V lost 4 bases and J lost 4, with 16 bases in between. The length of the CDR3 is 15 residues. The CDR3 DNA reads TGTGCCAGCAGCCCACCCCCAGGGGAGGGAGAGACCCAGTACTTC. Residues: CASSPPPGEGETQYF.

The genes are TRBV19 and TRBJ2-5, with 14 bases lining up with TRBD2. Germline V gene sequence: CDR1 LNHDA, CDR2 SQIVND (reference sequence). Trimming cost V 0 bases and J 5 bases; bases outside gene matches: 11. The CDR3 is 19 residues long. CDR3 coding DNA: TGTGCCAGTAGTATAGAAAATGGACTAGCGGGAGGAATGTCGGAGACCCAGTACTTC. This sequence encodes CASSIENGLAGGMSETQYF.

CDR3: CASSLLYRNTEAFF. DNA of the CDR3: TGTGCCAGCAGTTTATTGTACCGGAACACTGAAGCTTTCTTT. The chain couples TRBV27 to TRBJ1-1; D is unclear. CDR1 is MNHEY and CDR2 is SMNVEV in the germline V gene (reference sequence). CDR3 size: 14 residues. Trimming removed 1 base at V and 1 base at J, with 7 bases between.

The chain couples TRBV6-5 to TRBJ1-2, with D possibly TRBD1 on 6 matching bases. The CDR3 spans 14 residues. The ends were cut back, 4 bases at V and 8 bases at J, with 17 bases in the middle. Germline CDR1 reads MNHEY; CDR2 reads SVGAGI. CDR3 region: CASSSLSGGGGYTF. The CDR3 DNA reads as TGTGCCAGCAGTTCCCTATCCGGGGGCGGCGGCTACACCTTC.

The chain recombines TRBV7-9 with TRBJ1-2; D is possibly TRBD1 (6 bases). From germline, CDR1 is SEHNR and CDR2 FQNEAQ (reference sequence). Deletions cut 1 base from V and 8 bases from J, with 14 bases between. The CDR3 consists of 14 residues. The CDR3 DNA follows: TGTGCCAGCAGCTTAGTGTCAGGGGCTGAGGGCTACACCTTC. It codes for CASSLVSGAEGYTF.

The sample holds one count of this clonotype. The chain links TRBV11-2 to TRBJ2-1; 9 bases are a match to TRBD2. From germline, CDR1 is SGHAT and CDR2 FQNNGV. This CDR3 has 17 residues. Germline trimming cut 5 bases from V and 0 bases from J; bases unmatched to any gene: 8. As DNA, the CDR3 is TGTGCCAGCAGCCGATATTATAGCGGGAGCTCCTACAATGAGCAGTTCTTC. This codes for CASSRYYSGSSYNEQFF.

The CDR3 nucleotides read TGCAGCGTTACCGGGTCTTCACTCAACACTGAAGCTTTCTTT. Its protein is CSVTGSSLNTEAFF. The chain combines TRBV29-1 with TRBJ1-1; D unresolved. Trimming took off 5 bases at V and 2 bases at J, with 15 bases between the two ends. The CDR3 is 14 amino acids. CDR1 is SQVTM and CDR2 is ANQGSEA in the germline V gene.

The rearrangement joins TRBV3-1 to TRBJ1-2; D ambiguous. The germline V gene encodes CDR1 LGHDT and CDR2 YNNKEL (reference sequence). CDR3 length equals 15 residues. The V and J ends lost 2 bases and 6 bases respectively, with 16 bases between them. Written as DNA, the CDR3 is TGTGCCAGCAGCCAATCGGTGACACTAACCGATGGCTACACCTTC. Encoded protein: CASSQSVTLTDGYTF.

This clonotype was observed once. The chain joins TRBV3-1 to TRBJ1-3; D unresolved. Trimming left V 3 bases short and J 4 bases short, with 10 bases between. CDR1 is LGHDT, CDR2 YNNKEL, per germline (reference sequence). CDR3 length equals 14 residues. CDR3 region: CASSHVGLGNTIYF. The CDR3 region has the DNA TGTGCCAGCAGCCATGTAGGGCTCGGAAACACCATATATTTT.

The chain uses TRBV28 and TRBJ1-1; 8 bases are a match to TRBD1. The CDR3 is made up of 15 amino acids. Trimming took 4 bases from V and 4 from J; bases not matched to a gene: 8. CDR1 is MDHEN and CDR2 is SYDVKM in the germline V gene. The DNA for the CDR3 is TGTGCCAGCAGTTACCCTCGTACAGGGGGCACTGAAGCTTTCTTT. Its translation: CASSYPRTGGTEAFF.

This chain connects TRBV19 to TRBJ1-2; no reliable D call. The V and J ends lost 5 bases and 5 bases respectively, with 12 bases between them. The CDR3 runs to 13 residues. Germline values: CDR1 LNHDA, CDR2 SQIVND (reference sequence). The chain's CDR3 is CASSQTGIYGYTF. The CDR3 nucleotides read TGTGCCAGTAGTCAGACGGGGATTTATGGCTACACCTTC.

The gene calls are TRBV19 and TRBJ2-7, with a weak D call TRBD1 (5 bases). CDR3 length: 12 residues. CDR1 and CDR2 from the germline V gene are LNHDA and SQIVND (reference sequence). V lost 3 bases and J 7 bases, leaving 10 bases between the germline ends. This chain's CDR3 is CASSIQGQEQYF. In nucleotides, the CDR3 is TGTGCCAGTAGTATTCAGGGTCAAGAGCAGTACTTC.

This clonotype was recorded only once. The rearrangement joins TRBV5-6 to TRBJ2-3; no reliable D call. V was shortened by 1 base and J by 2 bases, with 14 bases between the two germline ends. CDR1 and CDR2 (germline): SGHDT, YYEEEE. This CDR3 region has 16 residues. CDR3 sequence: CASSLTGQTYTDTQYF. The CDR3 nucleotides are TGTGCCAGCAGCTTGACCGGCCAGACATACACAGATACGCAGTATTTT.

The V call is TRBV19, the J call TRBJ2-3; TRBD1 might be the D (5 bases). Germline CDR1 reads LNHDA; CDR2 reads SQIVND (reference sequence). V was pared by 4 bases and J by 0 bases, with 8 bases between. This CDR3 is 14 amino acids long. CDR3 DNA: TGTGCCAGTAGTACTGACAGTAGCACAGATACGCAGTATTTT. Protein sequence: CASSTDSSTDTQYF.

The chain couples TRBV20-1 to TRBJ1-5; 7 bases are shared with TRBD1. V shed 3 bases, J shed 4 bases, and the junction held 9 bases outside the gene matches. From germline, CDR1 is DFQATT and CDR2 SNEGSKA (reference sequence). The CDR3 spans 15 residues. DNA of the CDR3: TGCAGTGCTAGGGCCAAGGGACAGTGGAATCAGCCCCAGCATTTT. Translation gives CSARAKGQWNQPQHF.

The V gene is TRBV19, the J gene TRBJ2-7, with D tentatively TRBD2 (5 bases). The V gene lost 4 bases and the J gene lost 2 bases, with 9 bases spanning the gap. There are 13 residues in the CDR3. Germline lookup yields CDR1 LNHDA and CDR2 SQIVND (reference sequence). The CDR3 protein is CASSTSGTYEQYF. CDR3 DNA: TGTGCCAGTAGTACGTCCGGGACCTACGAGCAGTACTTC.